This TCR beta chain was recovered during a study of CD4 and CD8 cells across lung adenocarcinoma regions. Trimming removed 0 bases at V and 9 bases at J, with 4 bases between. Germline V gives CDR1 LGHDT, CDR2 YNNKEL (reference sequence). This CDR3 has 11 residues. Samples came from patients with localized non-small cell lung adenocarcinoma. One entry per CDR3 protein, called by TCRdb with MiXCR from the PCR reads. The table has about 2,400 distinct CDR3 sequences, around half seen once. The TCR comes from a female donor with lung adenocarcinoma. The CD4 and CD8 labels of this study may be unreliable. The specimen was CD4+ T cells from the center of a lung tumor. V and J are TRBV3-1 and TRBJ2-3; D is ambiguous. CDR3 coding DNA: TGTGCCAGCAGCCAAGACTGGACGCAGTATTTT. Residues: CASSQDWTQYF.